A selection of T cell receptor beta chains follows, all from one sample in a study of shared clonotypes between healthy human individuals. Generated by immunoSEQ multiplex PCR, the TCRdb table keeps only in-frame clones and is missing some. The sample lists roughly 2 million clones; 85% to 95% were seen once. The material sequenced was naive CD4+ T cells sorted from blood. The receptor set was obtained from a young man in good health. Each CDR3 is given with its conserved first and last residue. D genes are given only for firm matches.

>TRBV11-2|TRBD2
CASTPRLGLEAAGELFF
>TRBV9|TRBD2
CASSVVSGGAYNEQFF
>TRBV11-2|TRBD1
CASSEQPTGGQETQYF
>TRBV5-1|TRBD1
CASSLAGVGQGIHEQYF
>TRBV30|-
CAWSVLRNEQFF
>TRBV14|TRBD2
CASSQDGTSGRMGEQYF
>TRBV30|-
CAWRDGSGNTIYF
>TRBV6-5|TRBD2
CASSRTSGGSYEQYF
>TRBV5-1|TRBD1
CASSPALGQGGYGYTF
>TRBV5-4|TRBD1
CASSFGQAANYGYTF
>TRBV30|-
CAWSGGATSNQPQHF
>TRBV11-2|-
CASSLVVGELFF
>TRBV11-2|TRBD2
CASSLGAAGGETQYF
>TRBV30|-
CAWSRSPNEQFF
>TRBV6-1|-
CASSDPTSNQPQHF
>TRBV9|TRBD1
CASSGDRVSSNYNSPLHF
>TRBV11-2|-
CASSRTGGSNQPQHF
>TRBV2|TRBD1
CASRPRPGQGADYGYTF
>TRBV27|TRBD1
CASSYHGTGGKNSPLHF
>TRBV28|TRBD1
CASTLGQGANSPLHF
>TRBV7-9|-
CASSPPKTYEQYF
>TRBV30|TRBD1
CAWWGQGSSGNTIYF
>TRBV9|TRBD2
CASSVSPSGETQYF
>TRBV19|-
CASSAFSLQGHGYTF
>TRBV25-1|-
CASSEFRRAETF
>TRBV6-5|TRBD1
CASSWAGGVGTEAFF
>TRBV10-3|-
CAISEPTSGYTF